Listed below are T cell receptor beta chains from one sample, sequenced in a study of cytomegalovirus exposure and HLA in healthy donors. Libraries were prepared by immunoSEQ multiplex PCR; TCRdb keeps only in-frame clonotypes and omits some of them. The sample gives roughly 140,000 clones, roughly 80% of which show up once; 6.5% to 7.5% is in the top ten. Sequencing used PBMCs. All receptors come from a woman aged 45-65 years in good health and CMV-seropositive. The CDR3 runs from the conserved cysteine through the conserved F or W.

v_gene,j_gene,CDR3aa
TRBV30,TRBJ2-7,CAWSWDSYEQYF
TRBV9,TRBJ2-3,CASSPTPAGGPDTQYF
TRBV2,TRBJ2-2,CASRGQASTGELFF
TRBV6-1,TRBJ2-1,CASGSSGVYNEQFF
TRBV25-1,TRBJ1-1,CASSEFGVTNTEAFF
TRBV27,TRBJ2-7,CASSIGTGYEQYF
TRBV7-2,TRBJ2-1,CASSFADRDLEQFF
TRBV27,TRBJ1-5,CASSSSRGQPQHF
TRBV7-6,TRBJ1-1,CAASQGMNTEAFF
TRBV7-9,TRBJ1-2,CASSLYRTDGYTF
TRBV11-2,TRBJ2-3,CASSLGGGPDTQYF